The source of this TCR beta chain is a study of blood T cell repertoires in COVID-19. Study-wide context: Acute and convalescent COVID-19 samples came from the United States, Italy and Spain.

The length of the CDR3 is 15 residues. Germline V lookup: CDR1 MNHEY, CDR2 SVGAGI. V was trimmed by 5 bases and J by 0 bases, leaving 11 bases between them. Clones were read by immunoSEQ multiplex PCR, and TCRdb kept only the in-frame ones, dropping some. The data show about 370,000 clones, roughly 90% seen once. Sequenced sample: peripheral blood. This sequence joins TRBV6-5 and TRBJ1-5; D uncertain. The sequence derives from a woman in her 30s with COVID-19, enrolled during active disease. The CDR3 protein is CASSPISYSNQPQHF. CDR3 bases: TGTGCCAGCAGTCCGATCTCCTATAGCAATCAGCCCCAGCATTTT.